This T cell receptor (beta chain) was sequenced for a study of blood T cell repertoires in COVID-19. Study in general: Specimens from acute and convalescent COVID-19 originated in the United States, Italy and Spain. The cDNA or gDNA used as material had been derived from T cells, B-cell-depleted T cells, or PBMCs.

Data came from immunoSEQ multiplex PCR; TCRdb stores just in-frame clones and leaves some out. The sample consists of a few hundred thousand clones, around 91% of them appearing once. Those enrolled in Seattle joined during active infection and were followed longitudinally afterward. Input material: peripheral blood. This receptor was taken from an older woman with COVID-19, enrolled during active disease.

The CDR3 bases are TGTGCCAGCTCACCCCCGAGGAGTAATGCTGAAGCTTTCTTT. It translates to CASSPPRSNAEAFF. The V and J genes are TRBV18 and TRBJ1-1; D is unclear. V lost 3 bases, J lost 6 bases, and 14 bases lay in between. The CDR3 loop spans 14 amino acids. Germline CDR1 KGHSH, CDR2 LQKENI.